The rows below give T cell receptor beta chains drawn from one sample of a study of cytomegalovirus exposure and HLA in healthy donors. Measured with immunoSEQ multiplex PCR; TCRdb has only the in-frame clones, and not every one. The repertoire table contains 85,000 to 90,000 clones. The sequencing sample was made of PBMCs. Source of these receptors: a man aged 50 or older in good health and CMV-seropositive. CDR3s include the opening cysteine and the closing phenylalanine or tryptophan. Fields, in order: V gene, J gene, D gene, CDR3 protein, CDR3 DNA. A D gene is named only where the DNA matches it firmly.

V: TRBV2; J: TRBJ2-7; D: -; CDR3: CASTFRGVSEQYF; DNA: TGTGCCAGCACCTTCAGGGGAGTATCCGAGCAGTACTTC
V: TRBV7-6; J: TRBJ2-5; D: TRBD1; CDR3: CASSLWGTGLETQYF; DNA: TGTGCCAGCAGCTTATGGGGGACAGGGCTAGAGACCCAGTACTTC
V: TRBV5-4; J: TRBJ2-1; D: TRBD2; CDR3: CASSVGGNLGNEQFF; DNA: TGTGCCAGCAGCGTCGGGGGGAATCTGGGCAATGAGCAGTTCTTC
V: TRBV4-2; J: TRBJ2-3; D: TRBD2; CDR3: CASSQDPASGRTDTQYF; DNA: TGTGCCAGCAGCCAAGATCCGGCTAGCGGGAGGACAGATACGCAGTATTTT
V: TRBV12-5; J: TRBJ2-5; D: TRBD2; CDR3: CASGLGGAGGGETQYF; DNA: TGTGCTAGTGGTTTAGGGGGGGCGGGAGGTGGAGAGACCCAGTACTTC
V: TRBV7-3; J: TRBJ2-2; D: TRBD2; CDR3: CASSFTPSGAGELFF; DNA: TGTGCCAGCAGCTTCACCCCTAGCGGGGCCGGGGAGCTGTTTTTT
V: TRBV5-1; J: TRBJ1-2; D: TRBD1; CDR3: CASSPTGGAGYNF; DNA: TGCGCCAGCAGCCCGACAGGGGGCGCGGGCTACAACTTC
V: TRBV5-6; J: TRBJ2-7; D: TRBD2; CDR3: CASSRTAGGNEQYF; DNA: TGTGCCAGCAGCCGGACGGCGGGAGGCAACGAGCAGTACTTC
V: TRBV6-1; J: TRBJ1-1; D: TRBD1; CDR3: CASSDGQGQIGNTEAFF; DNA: TGTGCCAGCAGTGACGGACAGGGGCAGATAGGGAACACTGAAGCTTTCTTT
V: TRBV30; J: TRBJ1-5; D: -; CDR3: CAWSVAGNSNQPQHF; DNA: TGTGCCTGGAGTGTGGCAGGTAATAGCAATCAGCCCCAGCATTTT
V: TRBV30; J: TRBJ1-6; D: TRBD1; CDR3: CAWTRFRQGSNSPLHF; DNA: TGTGCCTGGACAAGATTCCGACAGGGATCAAATTCACCCCTCCACTTT
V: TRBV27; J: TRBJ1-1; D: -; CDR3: CASSLNRRYEAFF; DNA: TGTGCCAGCAGTTTAAATCGCAGGTATGAAGCTTTCTTT
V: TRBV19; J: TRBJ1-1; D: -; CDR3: CASSIDGGANTEAFF; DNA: TGTGCCAGTAGTATAGATGGGGGGGCGAACACTGAAGCTTTCTTT
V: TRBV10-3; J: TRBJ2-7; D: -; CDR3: CAISDRASSYEQYF; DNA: TGTGCCATCAGTGACAGGGCGAGCTCCTACGAGCAGTACTTC
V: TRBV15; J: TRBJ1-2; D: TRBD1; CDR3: CATSRPGTGLYGYTF; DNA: TGTGCCACCAGCAGGCCCGGGACAGGGCTCTATGGCTACACCTTC
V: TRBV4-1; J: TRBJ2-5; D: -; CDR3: CASSRNSRETQYF; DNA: TGCGCCAGCAGCCGAAACAGCCGGGAGACCCAGTACTTC
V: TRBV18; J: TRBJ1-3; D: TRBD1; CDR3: CASSPPAGQGSGNTIYF; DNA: TGTGCCAGCTCACCACCGGCGGGACAGGGTAGTGGAAACACCATATATTTT
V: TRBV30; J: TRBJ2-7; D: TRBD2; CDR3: CAWSVGLGLNNEQYF; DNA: TGTGCCTGGAGTGTCGGACTAGGTTTGAACAACGAGCAGTACTTC
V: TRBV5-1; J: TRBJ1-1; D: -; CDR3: CASRQLSMNTEAFF; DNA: TGCGCCAGCAGACAGCTTTCCATGAACACTGAAGCTTTCTTT
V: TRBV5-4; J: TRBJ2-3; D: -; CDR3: CASSLGRLGADTQYF; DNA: TGTGCCAGCAGCTTAGGAAGGTTAGGGGCAGATACGCAGTATTTT
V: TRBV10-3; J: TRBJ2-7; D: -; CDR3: CAINGRTESSYEQYF; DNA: TGTGCCATCAATGGCCGGACAGAGAGCTCCTACGAGCAGTACTTC
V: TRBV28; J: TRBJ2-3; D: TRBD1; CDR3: CASSLRDREADTQYF; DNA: TGTGCCAGCAGTCTCCGGGACAGGGAGGCAGATACGCAGTATTTT
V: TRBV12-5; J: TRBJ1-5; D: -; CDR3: CASGLVRGEGDNQPQHF; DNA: TGTGCTAGTGGTTTGGTACGGGGGGAAGGGGACAATCAGCCCCAGCATTTT
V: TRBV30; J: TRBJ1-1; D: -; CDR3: CAWSGVVGGTEAFF; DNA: TGTGCCTGGAGCGGGGTAGTGGGGGGTACTGAAGCTTTCTTT
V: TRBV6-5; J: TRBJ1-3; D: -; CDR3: CASSYSLDKLGNTIYF; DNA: TGTGCCAGCAGTTACTCGCTCGACAAGCTAGGAAACACCATATATTTT
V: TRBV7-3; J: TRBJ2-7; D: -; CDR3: CASSLTQGGEQYF; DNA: TGTGCCAGCAGCTTAACCCAGGGAGGCGAGCAGTACTTC
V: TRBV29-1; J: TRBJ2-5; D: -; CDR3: CSVDRDIEETQYF; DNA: TGCAGCGTTGACCGGGACATAGAAGAGACCCAGTACTTC
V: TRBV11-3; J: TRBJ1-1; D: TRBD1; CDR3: CASSPKGQGRTEAFF; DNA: TGTGCCAGCAGCCCTAAGGGACAGGGAAGGACTGAAGCTTTCTTT
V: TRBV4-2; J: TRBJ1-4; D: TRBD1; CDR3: CASSEQTGEAEKLFF; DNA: TGTGCCAGCAGCGAACAGACAGGGGAGGCTGAAAAACTGTTTTTT
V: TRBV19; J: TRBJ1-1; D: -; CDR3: CASSLTRDTEAFF; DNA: TGTGCCAGTAGTCTGACCAGGGACACTGAAGCTTTCTTT
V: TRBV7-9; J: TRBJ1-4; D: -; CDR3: CASSLQADEKLFF; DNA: TGTGCCAGCAGCCTACAGGCGGATGAAAAACTGTTTTTT
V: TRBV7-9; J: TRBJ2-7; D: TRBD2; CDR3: CASSPSNSGRGEQYF; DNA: TGTGCCAGCAGCCCCTCGAATAGCGGGAGGGGTGAGCAGTACTTC
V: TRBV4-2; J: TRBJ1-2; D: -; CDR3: CASSQVGRGRGGQGGYTF; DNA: TGTGCCAGCAGCCAAGTGGGAAGGGGTCGGGGGGGCCAAGGTGGCTACACCTTC
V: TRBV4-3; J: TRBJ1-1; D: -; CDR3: CASSQTTDSEAFF; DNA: TGCGCCAGCAGCCAAACCACTGATAGTGAAGCTTTCTTT
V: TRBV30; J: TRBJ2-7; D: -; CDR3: CAGSSPLGGAYEQYF; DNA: TGTGCCGGGAGTTCCCCTTTGGGGGGAGCCTACGAGCAGTACTTC
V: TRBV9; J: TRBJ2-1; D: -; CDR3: CASSPSWGESSYNEQFF; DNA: TGTGCCAGCAGCCCTTCTTGGGGCGAGTCCTCCTACAATGAGCAGTTCTTC
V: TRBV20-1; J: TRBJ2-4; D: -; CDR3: CSARRDIQYF; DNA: TGCAGTGCTAGGCGGGACATTCAGTACTTC
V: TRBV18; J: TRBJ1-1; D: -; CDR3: CASSPVIPGNTEAFF; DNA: TGTGCCAGCTCACCAGTAATACCGGGGAACACTGAAGCTTTCTTT
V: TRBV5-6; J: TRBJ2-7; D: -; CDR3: CASSLAGQNYEQYF; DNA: TGTGCCAGCAGCTTAGCAGGACAGAACTACGAGCAGTACTTC
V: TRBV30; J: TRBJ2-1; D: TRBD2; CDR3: CAWSSSGRVSEQFF; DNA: TGTGCCTGGTCCAGTAGCGGGAGAGTTTCTGAGCAGTTCTTC
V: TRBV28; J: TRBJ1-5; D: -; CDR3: CASRTGWAGNQPQHF; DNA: TGTGCCAGCAGAACGGGGTGGGCAGGCAATCAGCCCCAGCATTTT
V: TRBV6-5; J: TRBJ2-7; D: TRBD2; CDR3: CASSYSTGTSGHEQYF; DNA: TGTGCCAGCAGTTACTCTACCGGGACTAGCGGCCACGAGCAGTACTTC
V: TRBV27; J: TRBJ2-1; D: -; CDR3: CASSPLAGTENEQFF; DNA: TGTGCCAGCAGTCCCCTCGCCGGGACTGAGAATGAGCAGTTCTTC
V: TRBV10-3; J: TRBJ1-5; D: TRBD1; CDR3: CAISEWGPGGNQPQHF; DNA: TGTGCCATCAGTGAGTGGGGTCCAGGGGGGAATCAGCCCCAGCATTTT
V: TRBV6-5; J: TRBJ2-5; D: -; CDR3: CASSLADSSQETQYF; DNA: TGTGCCAGCAGCTTGGCCGACTCATCCCAAGAGACCCAGTACTTC
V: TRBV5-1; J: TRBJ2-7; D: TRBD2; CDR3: CASSATSGTEQYF; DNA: TGCGCCAGCAGCGCGACTAGCGGGACCGAGCAGTACTTC
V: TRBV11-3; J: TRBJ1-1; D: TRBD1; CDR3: CASSGETGGKQAFF; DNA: TGTGCCAGCAGCGGGGAGACAGGGGGTAAGCAGGCTTTCTTT
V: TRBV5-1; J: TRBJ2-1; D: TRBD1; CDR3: CASSLTPSGQGEQFF; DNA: TGCGCCAGCAGCTTGACTCCTAGCGGACAGGGGGAGCAGTTCTTC
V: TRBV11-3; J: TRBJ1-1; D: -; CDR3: CASSLGPGNTEAFF; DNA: TGTGCCAGCAGCTTGGGGCCGGGGAACACTGAAGCTTTCTTT